The present T cell receptor beta chain was sequenced within a study of blood T cell repertoires in COVID-19. Study overall: Collection of acute and convalescent COVID-19 samples took place in the United States, Italy and Spain. T cells, B-cell-depleted T cells, or PBMCs provided the cDNA or gDNA that served as material.

Authors' analysis steps: Reference gene primers were amplified, and this amplification served to estimate nucleated cell counts. Libraries were prepared by immunoSEQ multiplex PCR; TCRdb keeps only in-frame clonotypes and omits some of them. For V, J and clone size, that table is used; D and trimming come from the DNA. Found here are 140,000 or so clones, 84% of them singletons; the top ten hold more than 8.5%. The CDR3 is 12 amino acids. The germline V gene has CDR1 KGHSH and CDR2 LQKENI. V lost 3 bases and J lost 8, with 10 bases in between. J is TRBJ1-1 and V is TRBV18; D possibly corresponds to TRBD1 (5 bases). This TCR came from a man aged 60-69 years with active or convalescent COVID-19. Sequencing was carried out using peripheral blood. In DNA, the CDR3 is TGTGCCAGCTCACCGGGCAGGGAAGAAGCTTTCTTT. Its protein product is CASSPGREEAFF.